This T cell receptor (beta chain) is drawn from a study of CD8 T cells in ankylosing spondylitis. Germline CDR1 is SGHRS and CDR2 is YFSETQ. The germline V and J ends were trimmed by 5 bases and 4 bases, with 15 bases remaining between them. This CDR3 is built from 15 residues. This clonotype was counted ten times or more. TCRdb reanalysed the 5' RACE reads using MiXCR and keeps one entry per CDR3 protein. The data show about 240,000 distinct CDR3 sequences, 8% to 9.5% seen once. Material for sequencing was blood, either unsorted or a sorted T cell fraction (not recorded which). The V and J genes are TRBV5-1 and TRBJ2-2; D is possibly TRBD2 (5 bases). The TCR originated in a male donor with ankylosing spondylitis or in good health (not recorded which). The CDR3 sequence: CASRPGIAGTGELFF. CDR3 in DNA: TGCGCCAGCAGACCCGGGATCGCGGGCACCGGGGAGCTGTTTTTT. The full variable domain, its missing parts supplied by reference TRBV5-1 and TRBJ2-2, is KAGVTQTPRYLIKTRGQQVTLSCSPISGHRSVSWYQQTPGQGLQFLFEYFSETQRNKGNFPGRFSGRQFSNSRSEMNVSTLELGDSALYLCASRPGIAGTGELFFGEGSRLTVL.